The next 13 T cell receptor beta chains were all read from a single sample in a study of cytomegalovirus exposure and HLA in healthy donors. Primers for the PCR totalled 60 Vbeta and 13 Jbeta. The table came from immunoSEQ multiplex PCR; TCRdb's copy has only in-frame clones and leaves some out. The sample consists of about 120,000 clones, 80% of them appearing once. The specimen sequenced was PBMCs. These receptors were taken from a man aged 25-40 years in good health and CMV-seropositive.

This chain joins TRBV6-1 and TRBJ2-5, with D possibly matching TRBD2 (5 bases). TRBJ2-7 matches the DNA end more closely, so the J call is doubtful. Germline V gene lookup returns CDR1 MNHNS and CDR2 SASEGT. CDR3 length equals 11 residues. The CDR3 region has the DNA TGTGCCAGCATGAGGGTCTACGAGCAGTACTTC. It encodes CASMRVYEQYF.

This rearrangement joins TRBV25-1 to TRBJ1-2; 10 bases align to TRBD1. The V segment lost 1 base and the J segment 7 bases; nucleotides outside the gene matches: 12. The CDR3 has 17 amino acids. Germline CDR1 is MGHDK and CDR2 is SYGVNS. The chain's CDR3 is CASSEWGGTGVWSGYTF. The CDR3 bases are TGTGCCAGCAGTGAATGGGGGGGGACAGGGGTTTGGAGTGGCTACACCTTC.

V and J are TRBV4-1 and TRBJ1-1; the D is unclear. This CDR3 has 13 amino acids. Germline values: CDR1 MGHRA, CDR2 YSYEKL. Trimming removed 3 bases at V and 3 bases at J, with 8 bases between. The CDR3 DNA is TGCGCCAGCAGCCAGAGTAAGTACACTGAAGCTTTCTTT. Amino acid sequence: CASSQSKYTEAFF.

The chain carries TRBV7-6 and TRBJ2-5, with 8 positions matching TRBD2. CDR3 length: 15 amino acids. The germline gives CDR1 SGHVS, CDR2 FNYEAQ. V shed 2 bases and J 1 base; nucleotides not matched to a gene: 3. DNA of the CDR3: TGTGCCAGCAGCTTACGGACTAGCCCCCAAGAGACCCAGTACTTC. This sequence encodes CASSLRTSPQETQYF.

V usage is TRBV6-5 and J usage is TRBJ2-1; TRBD1 aligns across 9 bases. Germline V CDR1 and CDR2: MNHEY, SVGAGI. This CDR3 contains 15 residues. The V gene end was trimmed by 7 bases and the J gene end by 8 bases; junction bases not matched to a gene: 12. The DNA of the CDR3 is TGTGCCAGCATCCCCGGGACAGGGTTTGAGGATGAGCAGTTCTTC. It is translated as CASIPGTGFEDEQFF.

The chain's CDR3 is CASSRGTSGDTDTQYF. The CDR3 DNA reads as TGTGCCAGCAGTCGAGGGACTAGCGGAGACACAGATACGCAGTATTTT. This sequence joins TRBV6-6 and TRBJ2-3; 11 positions agree with TRBD2. Trimming at V came to 5 bases and at J to 2 bases, leaving 6 bases not matched to a gene. This CDR3 comprises 16 residues. Germline CDR1 reads MNHNY; CDR2 reads SVGAGI (reference sequence).

V is TRBV6-5 and J is TRBJ2-7; 9 bases map to TRBD1. V shed 6 bases and J 4 bases; nucleotides not matched to a gene: 7. The CDR3 extends over 14 amino acids. Germline V gene data show CDR1 as MNHEY and CDR2 as SVGAGI. As DNA, the CDR3 is TGTGCCAGCAGCTTCCTCGGACAGGGGTACGAGCAGTACTTC. Translation: CASSFLGQGYEQYF.

The rearrangement links TRBV19 to TRBJ1-5; D is perhaps TRBD1 (5 bases). V was clipped by 2 bases and J by 2 bases, with 13 bases between them. The CDR3 totals 16 residues. Per germline, CDR1 LNHDA and CDR2 SQIVND (reference sequence). CDR3 sequence reads: CASSIITAGGNQPQHF. CDR3 bases: TGTGCCAGTAGTATAATCACGGCGGGGGGCAATCAGCCCCAGCATTTT. The whole variable domain, remainder taken from reference TRBV19 and TRBJ1-5, is DGGITQSPKYLFRKEGQNVTLSCEQNLNHDAMYWYRQDPGQGLRLIYYSQIVNDFQKGDIAEGYSVSREKKESFPLTVTSAQKNPTAFYLCASSIITAGGNQPQHFGDGTRLSIL.

The rearrangement joins TRBV6-5 to TRBJ1-6; D not resolved. Per the germline V gene, CDR1 is MNHEY and CDR2 is SVGAGI. V was pared by 6 bases and J by 9 bases, with 9 bases between. The CDR3 contains 12 residues. CDR3 coding DNA: TGTGCCAGCAGCCCCCGGGGTTCACCCCTCCACTTT. Protein product: CASSPRGSPLHF.

V is TRBV27 and J is TRBJ1-1; 8 bases agree with TRBD1. Germline V gives CDR1 MNHEY, CDR2 SMNVEV (reference sequence). The CDR3 extends over 14 amino acids. Trimming took 4 bases from V and 3 from J; bases not matched to a gene: 4. CDR3 sequence reads: CASSSLDRDTEAFF. The CDR3, as DNA: TGTGCCAGCAGTTCACTGGACAGGGACACTGAAGCTTTCTTT.

The chain joins TRBV12-5 to TRBJ2-3; the D gene is possibly TRBD2 (7 bases). CDR1 and CDR2 from the germline V gene are LGHNT and FRNRAP. This CDR3 has 18 amino acids. V lost 0 bases to trimming and J lost 0 bases, with 16 bases between them. The CDR3 spells CASGLVEGGDTSTDTQYF. CDR3 bases: TGTGCTAGTGGTTTGGTCGAGGGAGGGGACACTAGCACAGATACGCAGTATTTT.

The chain has TRBV7-3 and TRBJ1-1, with TRBD1 as a possible D gene (6 bases). CDR1 and CDR2 (germline): SGHTA, FQGTGA. Deletions cut 6 bases from V and 3 bases from J, with 14 bases between. CDR3 size: 14 residues. In nucleotides, the CDR3 is TGTGCCAGCAGGGTACAGGGCCTGGACACTGAAGCTTTCTTT. This translates into CASRVQGLDTEAFF.

V is TRBV19 and J is TRBJ1-6; 8 bases align to TRBD1. CDR3 length: 14 residues. Germline trimming cut 4 bases from V and 7 bases from J; bases unmatched to any gene: 3. Germline CDR1 LNHDA, CDR2 SQIVND (reference sequence). CDR3 sequence (DNA): TGTGCCAGTAGTAAGGACAGGGCAAATTCACCCCTCCACTTT. Its protein is CASSKDRANSPLHF.